A single T cell receptor beta chain is shown here with its context. Its antigen is undetermined. The record originates from a study of cytomegalovirus exposure and HLA in healthy donors. Study findings and constraints: Indistinguishable V segments such as TRBV6-2 and TRBV6-3 were excluded. The classifier reportedly diagnosed cytomegalovirus status with high sensitivity and specificity. Accurate prediction of HLA-A and HLA-B alleles (for most subjects) was reportedly achieved from TCR beta sequences.

Losses at the gene ends were 8 bases for V and 7 bases for J; bases not matched to a gene: 11. There are 13 residues in the CDR3. Germline V gene lookup returns CDR1 MNHNY and CDR2 SVGAGI (reference sequence). PCR employed 60 Vbeta and 13 Jbeta primers. Profiling relied on immunoSEQ multiplex PCR, and the TCRdb table lists in-frame clones only, not all of them. In total, the table holds around 75,000 clones. The J gene is TRBJ2-7, the V gene TRBV6-6; 7 positions match TRBD1. The sample comprised PBMCs. This clonotype was obtained from a man between 50 and 59 years old in good health and CMV-seropositive. The CDR3: CASGPGTAGEQYV. Written as DNA, the CDR3 is TGTGCCAGCGGACCCGGGACAGCTGGGGAGCAGTACGTC.